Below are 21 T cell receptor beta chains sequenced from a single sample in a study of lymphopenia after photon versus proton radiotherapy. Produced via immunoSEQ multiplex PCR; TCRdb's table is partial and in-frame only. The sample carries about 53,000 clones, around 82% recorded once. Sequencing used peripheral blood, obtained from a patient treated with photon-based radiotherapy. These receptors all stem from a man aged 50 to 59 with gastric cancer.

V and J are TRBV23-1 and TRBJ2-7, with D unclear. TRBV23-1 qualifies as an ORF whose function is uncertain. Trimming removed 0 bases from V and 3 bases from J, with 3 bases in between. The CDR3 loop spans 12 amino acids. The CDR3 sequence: CASSQSGYEQYF. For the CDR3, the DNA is TGCGCCAGCAGTCAATCCGGCTACGAGCAGTACTTC.

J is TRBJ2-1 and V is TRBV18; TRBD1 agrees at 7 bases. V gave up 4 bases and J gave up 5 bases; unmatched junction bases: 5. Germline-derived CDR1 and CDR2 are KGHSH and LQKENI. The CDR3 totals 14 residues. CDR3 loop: CASSQGAGDNEQFF. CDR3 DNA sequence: TGTGCCAGCTCACAGGGGGCCGGTGACAATGAGCAGTTCTTC.

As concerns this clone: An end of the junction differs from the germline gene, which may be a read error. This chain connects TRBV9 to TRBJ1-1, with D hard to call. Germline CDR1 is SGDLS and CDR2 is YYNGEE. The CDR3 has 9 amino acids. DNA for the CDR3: TGTGCCAGCAGCCCCCGGCGGGACTTT. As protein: CASSPRRDF.

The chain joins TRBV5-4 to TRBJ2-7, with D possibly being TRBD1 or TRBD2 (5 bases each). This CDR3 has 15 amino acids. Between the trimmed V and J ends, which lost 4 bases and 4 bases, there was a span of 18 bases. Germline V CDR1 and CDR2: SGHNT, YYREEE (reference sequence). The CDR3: CASSPDGAPNYEQYF. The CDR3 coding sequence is TGTGCCAGCAGCCCGGACGGGGCCCCTAATTACGAGCAGTACTTC.

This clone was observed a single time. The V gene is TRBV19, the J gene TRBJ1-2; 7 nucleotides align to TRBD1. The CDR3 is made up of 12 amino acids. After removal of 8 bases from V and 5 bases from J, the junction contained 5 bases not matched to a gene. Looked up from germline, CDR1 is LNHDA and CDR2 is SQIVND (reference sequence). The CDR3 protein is CASGNRGYGYTF. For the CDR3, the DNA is TGTGCCAGTGGAAACAGGGGTTATGGCTACACCTTC. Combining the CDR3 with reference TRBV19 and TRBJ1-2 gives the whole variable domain DGGITQSPKYLFRKEGQNVTLSCEQNLNHDAMYWYRQDPGQGLRLIYYSQIVNDFQKGDIAEGYSVSREKKESFPLTVTSAQKNPTAFYLCASGNRGYGYTFGSGTRLTVV.

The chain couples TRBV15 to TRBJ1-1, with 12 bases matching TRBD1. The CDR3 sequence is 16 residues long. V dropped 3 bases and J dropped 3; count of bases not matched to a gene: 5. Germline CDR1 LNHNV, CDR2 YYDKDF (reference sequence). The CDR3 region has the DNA TGTGCCACCAGCAGGGGACAGGGGGCGTCGGACACTGAAGCTTTCTTT. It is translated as CATSRGQGASDTEAFF. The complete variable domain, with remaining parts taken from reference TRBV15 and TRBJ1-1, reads DAMVIQNPRYQVTQFGKPVTLSCSQTLNHNVMYWYQQKSSQAPKLLFHYYDKDFNNEADTPDNFQSRRPNTSFCFLDIRSPGLGDTAMYLCATSRGQGASDTEAFFGQGTRLTVV.

CDR3 coding DNA: TGTGCCAGCAGTCCGACTAGCGGGGGGGTCAAGACCCAGTACTTC. This gives the protein CASSPTSGGVKTQYF. This chain uses TRBV6-5 with TRBJ2-5; 14 bases are a match to TRBD2. This CDR3 has 15 amino acids. Germline V lookup: CDR1 MNHEY, CDR2 SVGAGI. Germline trimming cut 5 bases from V and 6 bases from J; bases unmatched to any gene: 5.

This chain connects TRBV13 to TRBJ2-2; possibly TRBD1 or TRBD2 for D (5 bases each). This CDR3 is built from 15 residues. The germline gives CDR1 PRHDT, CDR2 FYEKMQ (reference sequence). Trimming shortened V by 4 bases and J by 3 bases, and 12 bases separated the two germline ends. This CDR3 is CASSYWDRYTGELFF. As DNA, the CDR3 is TGTGCCAGCAGCTACTGGGACCGATACACCGGGGAGCTGTTTTTT.

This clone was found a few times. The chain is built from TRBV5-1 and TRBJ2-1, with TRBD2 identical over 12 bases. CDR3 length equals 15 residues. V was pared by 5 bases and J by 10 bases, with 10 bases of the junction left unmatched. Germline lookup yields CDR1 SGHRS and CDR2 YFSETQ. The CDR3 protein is CASSERLAGVREQFF. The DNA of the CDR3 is TGCGCCAGCAGTGAAAGACTAGCGGGAGTGCGCGAGCAGTTCTTC.

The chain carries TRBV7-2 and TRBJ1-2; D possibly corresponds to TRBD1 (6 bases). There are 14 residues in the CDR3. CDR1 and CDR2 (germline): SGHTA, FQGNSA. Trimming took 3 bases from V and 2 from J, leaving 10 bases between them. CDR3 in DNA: TGTGCCAGCAGCTTTCCCGACAGGAACTATGGCTACACCTTC. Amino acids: CASSFPDRNYGYTF.

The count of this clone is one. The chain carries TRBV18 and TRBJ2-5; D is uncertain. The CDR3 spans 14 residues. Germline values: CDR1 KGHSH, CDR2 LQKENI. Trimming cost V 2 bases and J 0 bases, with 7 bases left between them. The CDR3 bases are TGTGCCAGCTCACCAACGACCCACCAAGAGACCCAGTACTTC. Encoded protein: CASSPTTHQETQYF.

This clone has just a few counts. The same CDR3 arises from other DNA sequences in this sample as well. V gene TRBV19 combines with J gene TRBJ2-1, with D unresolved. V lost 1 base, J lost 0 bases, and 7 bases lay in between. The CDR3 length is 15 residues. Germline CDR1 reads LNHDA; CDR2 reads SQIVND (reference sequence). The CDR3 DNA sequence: TGTGCCAGTAGTATAGGGCCGAGCTCCTACAATGAGCAGTTCTTC. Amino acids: CASSIGPSSYNEQFF.

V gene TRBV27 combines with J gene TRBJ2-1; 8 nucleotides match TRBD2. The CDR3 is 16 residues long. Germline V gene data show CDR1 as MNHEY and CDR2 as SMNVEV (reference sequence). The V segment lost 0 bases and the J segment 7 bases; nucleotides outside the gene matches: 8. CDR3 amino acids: CASSLSAGTGGNEQFF. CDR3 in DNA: TGTGCCAGCAGTTTATCGGCGGGGACGGGGGGGAATGAGCAGTTCTTC.

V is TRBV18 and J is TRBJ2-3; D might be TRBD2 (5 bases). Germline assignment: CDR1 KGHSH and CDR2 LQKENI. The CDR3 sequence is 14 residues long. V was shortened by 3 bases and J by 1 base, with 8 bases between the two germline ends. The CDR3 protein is CASSPPAGTDTQYF. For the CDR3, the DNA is TGTGCCAGCTCACCCCCAGCGGGCACAGATACGCAGTATTTT. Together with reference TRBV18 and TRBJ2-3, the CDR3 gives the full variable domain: NAGVMQNPRHLVRRRGQEARLRCSPMKGHSHVYWYRQLPEEGLKFMVYLQKENIIDESGMPKERFSAEFPKEGPSILRIQQVVRGDSAAYFCASSPPAGTDTQYFGPGTRLTVL.

In DNA form, the CDR3 reads TGTGCCAGCTCACCAGGTGGGGCTCGCGGGGGGCGGAATGAGCAGTTCTTC. As protein: CASSPGGARGGRNEQFF. This rearrangement joins TRBV18 to TRBJ2-1, with 8 bases fitting TRBD2. This CDR3 is built from 17 residues. Germline lookup yields CDR1 KGHSH and CDR2 LQKENI. The V segment lost 2 bases and the J segment 7 bases; nucleotides outside the gene matches: 13.

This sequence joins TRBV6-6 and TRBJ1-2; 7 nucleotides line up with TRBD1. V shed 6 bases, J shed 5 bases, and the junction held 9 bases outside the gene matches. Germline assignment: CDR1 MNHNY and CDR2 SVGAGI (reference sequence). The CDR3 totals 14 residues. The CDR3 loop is CASRSPGTVYGYTF. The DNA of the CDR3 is TGTGCCAGCAGGAGCCCGGGGACAGTATATGGCTACACCTTC.

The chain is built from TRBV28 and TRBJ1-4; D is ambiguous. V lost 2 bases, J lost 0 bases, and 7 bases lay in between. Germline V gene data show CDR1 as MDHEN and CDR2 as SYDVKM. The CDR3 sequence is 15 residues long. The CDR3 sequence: CASSLQVSTNEKLFF. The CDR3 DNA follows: TGTGCCAGCAGTTTACAGGTTTCAACTAATGAAAAACTGTTTTTT.

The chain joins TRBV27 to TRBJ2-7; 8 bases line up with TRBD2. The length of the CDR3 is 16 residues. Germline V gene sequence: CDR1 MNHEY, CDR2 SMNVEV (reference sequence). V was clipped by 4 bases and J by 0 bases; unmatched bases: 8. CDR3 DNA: TGTGCCAGCAGTTCCCCAATTACTAGCGGCTCCTACGAGCAGTACTTC. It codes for CASSSPITSGSYEQYF.

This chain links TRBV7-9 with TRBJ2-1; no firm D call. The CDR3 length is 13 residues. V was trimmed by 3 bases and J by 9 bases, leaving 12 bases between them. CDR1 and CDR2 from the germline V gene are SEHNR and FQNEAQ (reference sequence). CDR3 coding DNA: TGTGCCAGCAGCTTCGGATTAGGCGGTGAGCAGTTCTTC. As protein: CASSFGLGGEQFF.

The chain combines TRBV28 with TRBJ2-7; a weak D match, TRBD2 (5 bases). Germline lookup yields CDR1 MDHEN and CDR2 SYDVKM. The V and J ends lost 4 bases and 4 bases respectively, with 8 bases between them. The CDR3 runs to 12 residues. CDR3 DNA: TGTGCCAGCAGTTGGACGGGGTACGAGCAGTACTTC. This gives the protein CASSWTGYEQYF.

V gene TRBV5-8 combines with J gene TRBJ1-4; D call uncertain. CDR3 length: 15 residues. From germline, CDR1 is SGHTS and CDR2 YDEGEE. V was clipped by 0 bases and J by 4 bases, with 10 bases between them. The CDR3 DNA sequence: TGTGCCAGCAGCTTGGAACGCACGCTTAATGAAAAACTGTTTTTT. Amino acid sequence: CASSLERTLNEKLFF.